What follows are 14 T cell receptor beta chains derived from one specimen sequenced in a study of blood T cell repertoires in COVID-19. Sequencing used immunoSEQ multiplex PCR; TCRdb keeps in-frame clones, though not all of them. The sample has over 100,000 clones; roughly 88% are singletons. Sequences were obtained from peripheral blood. These receptors all come from a woman in her seventies with acute or convalescent COVID-19.

CDR3 sequence: CASSLDRTSTNEKLFF. CDR3 nucleotide sequence: TGTGCCAGCAGCTTAGACAGGACGTCAACTAATGAAAAACTGTTTTTT. This chain links TRBV7-9 with TRBJ1-4, with D possibly TRBD1 on 5 matching bases. Trimming left V 1 base short and J 0 bases short, with 9 bases between. Germline assignment: CDR1 SEHNR and CDR2 FQNEAQ (reference sequence). This CDR3 is built from 16 residues.

The chain uses TRBV7-9 and TRBJ2-5, with a weak D call TRBD1 (6 bases). The CDR3 covers 14 residues. Germline values: CDR1 SEHNR, CDR2 FQNEAQ (reference sequence). Trimming removed 2 bases at V and 1 base at J, with 8 bases between. The CDR3 here is CASSLTGLQETQYF. CDR3 DNA: TGTGCCAGCAGCTTAACAGGGCTCCAAGAGACCCAGTACTTC.

The rearrangement uses TRBV2 and TRBJ1-1; D uncertain. This CDR3 is built from 16 residues. V was pared by 0 bases and J by 2 bases, with 13 bases between. Germline CDR1 reads SNHLY; CDR2 reads FYNNEI. In DNA, the CDR3 is TGTGCCAGCAGTGAAGCGCGGGGTTCCCCTAACACTGAAGCTTTCTTT. Translating gives CASSEARGSPNTEAFF.

This clone was recorded once. This chain connects TRBV19 to TRBJ1-4, with unresolved D. The V and J ends lost 4 bases and 3 bases respectively, with 9 bases between them. Per the germline V gene, CDR1 is LNHDA and CDR2 is SQIVND (reference sequence). This CDR3 comprises 14 residues. CDR3 amino acids: CASSRRVANEKLFF. CDR3 nucleotide sequence: TGTGCCAGTAGTAGGAGGGTTGCTAATGAAAAACTGTTTTTT.

The chain uses TRBV7-8 and TRBJ2-3, with D uncertain. Trimming cost V 5 bases and J 0 bases, with 9 bases left between them. The CDR3 loop spans 14 amino acids. CDR1 is SGHVS, CDR2 FQNEAQ, per germline. The CDR3 sequence: CASSTPTSTDTQYF. The CDR3, as DNA: TGTGCCAGCAGCACCCCTACTAGCACAGATACGCAGTATTTT.

V gene TRBV30 combines with J gene TRBJ1-3; maybe TRBD1 (5 bases). The V end was cut by 3 bases, the J end by 1 base, with 7 bases between. The V gene's germline CDR1 is GTSNPN and CDR2 SVGIG (reference sequence). The CDR3 contains 13 residues. In DNA, the CDR3 is TGTGCCTGGAGAGGGGATTCTGGAAACACCATATATTTT. Its translation: CAWRGDSGNTIYF. The entire variable domain, with the rest obtained from reference TRBV30 and TRBJ1-3, is as follows: SQTIHQWPATLVQPVGSPLSLECTVEGTSNPNLYWYRQAAGRGLQLLFYSVGIGQISSEVPQNLSASRPQDRQFILSSKKLLLSDSGFYLCAWRGDSGNTIYFGEGSWLTVV.

V and J are TRBV7-8 and TRBJ2-3; 10 positions match TRBD2. After removal of 5 bases from V and 2 bases from J, the junction contained 4 bases not matched to a gene. Germline lookup yields CDR1 SGHVS and CDR2 FQNEAQ. The CDR3 extends over 15 amino acids. This chain's CDR3 is CASSPAGGITDTQYF. Here the CDR3 DNA reads TGTGCCAGCAGCCCAGCGGGAGGGATCACAGATACGCAGTATTTT.

The chain has TRBV27 and TRBJ1-5; no clear D gene. The CDR3 extends over 14 amino acids. The germline CDR1 and CDR2 sequences are MNHEY and SMNVEV (reference sequence). Trimming pared 7 bases from V and 0 bases from J, leaving 10 bases between. The CDR3 DNA is TGTGCCAGCAATAAGTTCTATAGCAATCAGCCCCAGCATTTT. Amino acid sequence: CASNKFYSNQPQHF.

The CDR3, as DNA: TGTGCCAGCAGTTACGAGGCAGGGCGGTCACCCCTCCACTTT. Amino acids: CASSYEAGRSPLHF. V gene TRBV6-5 combines with J gene TRBJ1-6, with a tentative D call TRBD1 (5 bases). The CDR3 totals 14 residues. Trimming took 2 bases from V and 10 from J, leaving 12 bases between them. From germline, CDR1 is MNHEY and CDR2 SVGAGI.

The genes are TRBV11-2 and TRBJ1-2, with 7 bases that match TRBD1. The germline V gene encodes CDR1 SGHAT and CDR2 FQNNGV. After removal of 1 base from V and 0 bases from J, the junction contained 11 bases not matched to a gene. CDR3 length: 18 residues. CDR3 in amino acids: CASSLGDRLVLANYGYTF. Here the CDR3 DNA reads TGTGCCAGCAGCTTAGGGGACAGACTAGTTTTAGCTAACTATGGCTACACCTTC.

This sequence joins TRBV5-6 and TRBJ1-1, with D unclear. The CDR3 runs 14 residues. Germline values: CDR1 SGHDT, CDR2 YYEEEE. Trimming took off 0 bases at V and 1 base at J, with 7 bases between the two ends. In DNA form, the CDR3 reads TGTGCCAGCAGCTTGGCCGGAGGGAACACTGAAGCTTTCTTT. Translation gives CASSLAGGNTEAFF.

The chain joins TRBV5-6 to TRBJ1-3; TRBD1 matches 9 bases. This CDR3 contains 16 residues. Germline CDR1 SGHDT, CDR2 YYEEEE. V trimming: 0 bases; J trimming: 2 bases; junction bases outside the gene matches: 3. CDR3 nucleotide sequence: TGTGCCAGCAGCTTGGGACAGGGGGGTGCTGGAAACACCATATATTTT. Amino acid sequence: CASSLGQGGAGNTIYF.

The genes are TRBV7-3 and TRBJ2-1; D possibly corresponds to TRBD2 (5 bases). Trimming cost V 5 bases and J 1 base, with 12 bases left between them. CDR3 size: 15 residues. Germline V gene sequence: CDR1 SGHTA, CDR2 FQGTGA. This CDR3 is CASSPLGSSYNEQFF. The CDR3 nucleotides are TGTGCCAGCAGCCCCCTGGGGAGTTCCTACAATGAGCAGTTCTTC. The whole variable domain, remainder taken from reference TRBV7-3 and TRBJ2-1, is GAGVSQTPSNKVTEKGKYVELRCDPISGHTALYWYRQSLGQGPEFLIYFQGTGAADDSGLPNDRFFAVRPEGSVSTLKIQRTERGDSAVYLCASSPLGSSYNEQFFGPGTRLTVL.

This clone was seen more than once but under ten times. The rearrangement uses TRBV3-1 (or the pseudogene TRBV3-2) and TRBJ2-7, with TRBD1 as a possible D gene (5 bases). V lost 0 bases to trimming and J lost 5 bases, with 11 bases between them. The CDR3 sequence is 14 residues long. Germline V gene data show CDR1 as LGHDT and CDR2 as YNNKEL (reference sequence). The CDR3 DNA is TGTGCCAGCAGCCAAGATGGGGCGAGGAACGAGCAGTACTTC. Protein product: CASSQDGARNEQYF.